These T cell receptor beta chains were read from a single sample in a study of blood T cell repertoires in COVID-19. Method: immunoSEQ multiplex PCR; TCRdb's copy keeps in-frame clones and lacks some. The sample holds roughly 180,000 clones, around 85% seen once. Sequencing was carried out using peripheral blood. These receptors all come from a man aged 80 or over with COVID-19, enrolled during active disease. The conserved cysteine and the conserved F or W are not part of the CDR3 here. Fields, in order: CDR3 length, V gene, J gene, CDR3 protein.

13	TRBV19	TRBJ2-1	ASSVPGTGAREQF
12	TRBV5-1	TRBJ1-2	ASSWAQGGAGYT
15	TRBV19	TRBJ1-6	ASSTIYRGDYNSPLH
15	TRBV5-1	TRBJ2-5	ASSLGGNGLGQETQY
14	TRBV27	TRBJ1-4	ASSPWTRRGEEKLF
14	TRBV3-1/TRBV3-2	TRBJ2-5	ASSLRVGGGLETQY
14	TRBV7-9	TRBJ1-5	ASSPPSWRGNQPQH
14	TRBV27	TRBJ2-3	ASSLSASGGTDTQY
13	TRBV10-3	TRBJ1-4	AISESGRRDEKLF
13	TRBV10-3	TRBJ1-2	AISLTPGTGDGYT
11	TRBV2	TRBJ2-7	ASSIAPDYEQY
13	TRBV10-3	TRBJ1-5	AISGGQGIGQPQH
13	TRBV6-1	TRBJ1-3	ASSERRISGNTIY
12	TRBV19	TRBJ1-5	ASTPGQENQPQH
16	TRBV3-1/TRBV3-2	TRBJ2-7	ASSQGLGRRASSYEQY
11	TRBV12-3/TRBV12-4	TRBJ2-4	ASREGLRDIQY
13	TRBV7-9	TRBJ2-2	ASSPGLAGTGELF
14	TRBV9	TRBJ1-6	ASSHSPGQTNSPLH
15	TRBV3-1/TRBV3-2	TRBJ2-1	ASSQYRGWSSYNEQF
13	TRBV7-2	TRBJ2-5	ASSFKAGGGETQY
13	TRBV19	TRBJ2-2	ASTDRAFGTGELF
13	TRBV7-2	TRBJ2-7	ASSLAQRGLYEQY
13	TRBV19	TRBJ1-2	ASSIRTGADYGYT
15	TRBV7-6	TRBJ1-1	ASSARGTGPMNTEAF
12	TRBV5-5	TRBJ2-5	ASSLGLADETQY